These T cell receptor beta chains were read from a single sample in a study of a mutant IDH1 vaccine in newly diagnosed glioma. For these TCRs, the target antigens are not known. Repertoires were generated with immunoSEQ multiplex PCR, while TCRdb's copy carries only in-frame clones and drops some. The sample has about 65,000 clones, approximately 81% seen once. The source material was PBMCs, sampled from a glioma patient whose treatment included an IDH1 peptide vaccine. These receptors came from a man aged 25-40 years with glioma. Both conserved end residues are part of each CDR3. D genes are given only for firm matches. Size tells how often a clone was seen (once, few, many) or the class of an expanded clone, and some rows leave it out.

J | size | D | V | CDR3 | DNA
TRBJ2-2 | - | TRBD2 | TRBV19 | CASSTDPRAGGNTGELFF | TGTGCCAGTAGTACGGACCCGCGGGCGGGGGGAAACACCGGGGAGCTGTTTTTT
TRBJ2-2 | - | TRBD1 | TRBV5-1 | CASSLDLEQGITGELFF | TGCGCCAGCAGCTTGGACCTAGAACAGGGGATCACCGGGGAGCTGTTTTTT
TRBJ1-1 | few | - | TRBV11-2 | CASSLVDSLNTEAFF | TGTGCCAGCAGCTTAGTAGATAGTTTGAACACTGAAGCTTTCTTT
TRBJ2-3 | - | TRBD2 | TRBV10-1 | CASSIGGAEDTQYF | TGCGCCAGCTCGATCGGGGGGGCCGAAGATACGCAGTATTTT
TRBJ2-5 | - | TRBD2 | TRBV5-1 | CASSLALAGVTQETQYF | TGCGCCAGCAGCTTGGCTCTAGCGGGGGTAACCCAAGAGACCCAGTACTTC
TRBJ1-6 | - | - | TRBV9 | CASGGQYNSPLHF | TGTGCCAGCGGTGGACAATATAATTCACCCCTCCACTTT
TRBJ1-4 | - | - | TRBV18 | CASSPRGGRRATNEKLFF | TGTGCCAGCTCACCACGGGGTGGAAGGAGAGCAACTAATGAAAAACTGTTTTTT
TRBJ1-5 | - | - | TRBV19 | CASRGAFSFYSNQPQHF | TGTGCCAGTAGAGGGGCCTTTTCCTTCTATAGCAATCAGCCCCAGCATTTT
TRBJ1-5 | - | TRBD1 | TRBV18 | CASSPDRVGNQPQHF | TGTGCCAGCTCACCAGACAGGGTGGGGAATCAGCCCCAGCATTTT
TRBJ1-1 | - | TRBD1 | TRBV10-3 | CAISKLRGHPEAFF | TGTGCCATCAGCAAACTGAGGGGGCACCCTGAAGCTTTCTTT
TRBJ1-2 | - | - | TRBV15 | CATSREAGTLYGYTF | TGTGCCACCAGCAGAGAGGCGGGGACCCTCTATGGCTACACCTTC
TRBJ1-4 | - | - | TRBV6-1 | CASSEDGQINEKLFF | TGTGCCAGCAGTGAAGACGGACAGATTAATGAAAAACTGTTTTTT
TRBJ1-4 | - | - | TRBV7-6 | CASSPMGGRPNEKLFF | TGTGCCAGCAGCCCTATGGGGGGCAGGCCAAATGAAAAACTGTTTTTT
TRBJ2-2 | - | - | TRBV7-9 | CASSLVLNTGELFF | TGTGCCAGCAGCTTAGTTCTGAACACCGGGGAGCTGTTTTTT
TRBJ1-1 | - | - | TRBV6-1 | CAGRYGSEAFF | TGTGCCGGGAGGTACGGATCTGAAGCTTTCTTT
TRBJ1-5 | once | - | TRBV27 | CASSPGGGQPQHF | TGTGCCAGCAGTCCGGGTGGGGGTCAGCCCCAGCATTTT
TRBJ2-5 | - | - | TRBV11-2 | CASSLDWRAETQYF | TGTGCCAGCAGCTTAGATTGGAGGGCCGAGACCCAGTACTTC
TRBJ2-7 | - | - | TRBV2 | CASSEYAYEQYF | TGTGCCAGCAGTGAGTACGCCTACGAGCAGTACTTC
TRBJ1-5 | - | - | TRBV7-6 | CASSPVGGNQPQHF | TGTGCCAGCAGCCCCGTCGGGGGGAATCAGCCCCAGCATTTT
TRBJ1-5 | - | - | TRBV5-1 | CASSLDGQPQHF | TGCGCCAGCAGCTTGGATGGTCAGCCCCAGCATTTT
TRBJ2-1 | - | TRBD1 | TRBV5-8 | CASSLDRGTYNEQFF | TGTGCCAGCAGCTTGGACAGGGGGACCTACAATGAGCAGTTCTTC
TRBJ2-7 | - | - | TRBV10-2 | CASTTPSVAYEQYF | TGCGCCAGCACCACCCCCAGCGTGGCCTACGAGCAGTACTTC
TRBJ2-4 | - | TRBD2 | TRBV6-1 | CASSELAGGQNIQYF | TGTGCCAGCAGTGAACTAGCGGGGGGGCAAAACATTCAGTACTTC
TRBJ2-7 | - | - | TRBV11-2 | CASNPGGQQSYEQYF | TGTGCCAGCAACCCCGGAGGGCAACAGAGTTACGAGCAGTACTTC
TRBJ2-7 | - | - | TRBV6-5 | CASSYRQHYEQYF | TGTGCCAGCAGCTATAGGCAGCACTACGAGCAGTACTTC
TRBJ2-1 | - | TRBD1 | TRBV19 | CASSIDLGQGYNEQFF | TGTGCCAGTAGTATAGATCTCGGACAGGGTTACAATGAGCAGTTCTTC
TRBJ2-1 | - | - | TRBV5-6 | CASSFIFNSDNEQFF | TGTGCCAGCAGCTTTATCTTTAATAGCGACAATGAGCAGTTCTTC
TRBJ1-2 | - | - | TRBV7-8 | CASSLATIGPGDGYTF | TGTGCCAGCAGCTTAGCCACAATAGGCCCGGGGGACGGCTACACCTTC
TRBJ1-1 | - | TRBD1 | TRBV6-5 | CASRRQGMNTEAFF | TGTGCCAGCAGGCGACAGGGGATGAACACTGAAGCTTTCTTT
TRBJ1-5 | - | - | TRBV5-5 | CASSRTDQHYSNQPQHF | TGTGCCAGCAGCCGAACGGATCAACATTATAGCAATCAGCCCCAGCATTTT
TRBJ2-5 | - | - | TRBV5-1 | CASSLEGVDSRDQYF | TGCGCCAGCAGCTTGGAAGGGGTAGACTCACGGGACCAGTACTTC
TRBJ2-2 | - | - | TRBV9 | CASSVAVNTGELFF | TGTGCCAGCAGCGTAGCGGTGAACACCGGGGAGCTGTTTTTT
TRBJ1-3 | - | TRBD1 | TRBV19 | CATRDQDRGSGNTIYF | TGTGCCACCCGGGATCAGGACAGGGGGTCAGGAAACACCATATATTTT
TRBJ1-1 | few | - | TRBV7-9 | CASSSSAGNTEAFF | TGTGCCAGCAGCTCCTCTGCGGGGAACACTGAAGCTTTCTTT
TRBJ2-1 | - | - | TRBV7-9 | CASSLTSDFRDEQFF | TGTGCCAGCAGCTTAACCTCTGACTTCAGGGATGAGCAGTTCTTC